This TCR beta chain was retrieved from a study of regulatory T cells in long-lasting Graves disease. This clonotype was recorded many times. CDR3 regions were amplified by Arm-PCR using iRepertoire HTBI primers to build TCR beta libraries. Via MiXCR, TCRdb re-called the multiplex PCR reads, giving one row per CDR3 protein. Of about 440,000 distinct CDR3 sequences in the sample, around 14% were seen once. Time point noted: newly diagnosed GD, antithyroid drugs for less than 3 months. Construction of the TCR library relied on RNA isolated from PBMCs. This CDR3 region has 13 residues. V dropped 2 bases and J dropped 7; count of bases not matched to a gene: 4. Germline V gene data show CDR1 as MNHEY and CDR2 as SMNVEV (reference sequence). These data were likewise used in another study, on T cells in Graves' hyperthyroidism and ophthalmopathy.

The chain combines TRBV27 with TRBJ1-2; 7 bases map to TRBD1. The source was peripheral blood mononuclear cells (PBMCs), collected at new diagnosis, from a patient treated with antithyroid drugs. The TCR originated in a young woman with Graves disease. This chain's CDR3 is CASSLRGTVGYTF. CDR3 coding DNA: TGTGCCAGCAGTTTAAGGGGGACAGTTGGCTACACCTTC.